This T cell receptor beta chain is from a study of blood T cell repertoires in COVID-19. Study-wide background: COVID-19 samples collected from the United States, Italy and Spain covered acute and convalescent phases.

Germline CDR1 is SGHAT and CDR2 is FQNNGV. The CDR3 is made up of 15 amino acids. Trimming stripped 3 bases from V and 3 bases from J, with 14 bases between. This study enrolled people aged about 18 to 100 from about 26 US geographic areas. In assigning cohorts, the study relied on participant-reported clinical history. Donors in Cohort 3 counted as recovered after two negative PCRs, clearance, or symptom resolution. Clones were read by immunoSEQ multiplex PCR, and TCRdb kept only the in-frame ones, dropping some. The top ten hold over 7% of the sample, which has around 210,000 clones, roughly nine tenths seen once.

This sequence joins TRBV11-2 and TRBJ1-1; the D is unclear. The receptor's source is a woman in her late teens or twenties who had recovered from COVID-19. The sequenced material came from PBMCs or T cells enriched from blood (not recorded which). The CDR3 coding sequence is TGTGCCAGCAGCTTCGGAGGGTCCCGTGACACTGAAGCTTTCTTT. Translation gives CASSFGGSRDTEAFF. The full variable domain, its missing parts supplied by reference TRBV11-2 and TRBJ1-1, is EAGVAQSPRYKIIEKRQSVAFWCNPISGHATLYWYQQILGQGPKLLIQFQNNGVVDDSQLPKDRFSAERLKGVDSTLKIQPAKLEDSAVYLCASSFGGSRDTEAFFGQGTRLTVV.